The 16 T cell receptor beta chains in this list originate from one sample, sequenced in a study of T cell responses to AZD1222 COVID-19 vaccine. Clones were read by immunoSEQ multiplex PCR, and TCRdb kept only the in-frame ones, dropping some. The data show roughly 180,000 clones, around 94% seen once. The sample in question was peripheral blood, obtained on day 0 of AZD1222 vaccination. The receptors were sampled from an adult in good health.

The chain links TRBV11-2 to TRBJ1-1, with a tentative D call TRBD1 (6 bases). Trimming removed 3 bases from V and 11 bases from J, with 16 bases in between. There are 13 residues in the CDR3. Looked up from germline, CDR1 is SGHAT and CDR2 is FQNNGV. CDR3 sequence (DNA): TGTGCCAGCAGCTTCCGTGTGGGGGCGGAGGCTTTCTTT. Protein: CASSFRVGAEAFF.

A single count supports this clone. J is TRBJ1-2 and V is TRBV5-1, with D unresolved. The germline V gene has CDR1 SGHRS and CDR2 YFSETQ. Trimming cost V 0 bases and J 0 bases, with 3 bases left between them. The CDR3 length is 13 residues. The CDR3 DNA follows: TGCGCCAGCAGCTTGGAGACTAACTATGGCTACACCTTC. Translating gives CASSLETNYGYTF.

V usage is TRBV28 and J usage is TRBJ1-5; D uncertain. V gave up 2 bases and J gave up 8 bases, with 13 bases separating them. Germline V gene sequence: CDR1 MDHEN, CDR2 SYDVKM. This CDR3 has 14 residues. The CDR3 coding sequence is TGTGCCAGCAGTTTAAAGGTGAGGGATGAGCCCCAGCATTTT. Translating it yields CASSLKVRDEPQHF.

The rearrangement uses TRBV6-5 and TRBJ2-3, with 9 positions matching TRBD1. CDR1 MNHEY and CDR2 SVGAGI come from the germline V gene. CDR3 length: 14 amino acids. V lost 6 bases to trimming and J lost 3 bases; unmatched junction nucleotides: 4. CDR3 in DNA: TGTGCCAGCAGAGACAGGGGGGGAACAGATACGCAGTATTTT. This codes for CASRDRGGTDTQYF.

In DNA, the CDR3 is TGTGCCAGTAGTATGGAGATAAAGCGGACCAGGTCCTACAATGAGCAGTTCTTC. Amino acid sequence: CASSMEIKRTRSYNEQFF. The chain recombines TRBV19 with TRBJ2-1; perhaps TRBD2 as D (5 bases). V was clipped by 3 bases and J by 1 base, with 19 bases between them. The CDR3 runs to 18 residues. The V gene's germline CDR1 is LNHDA and CDR2 SQIVND (reference sequence).

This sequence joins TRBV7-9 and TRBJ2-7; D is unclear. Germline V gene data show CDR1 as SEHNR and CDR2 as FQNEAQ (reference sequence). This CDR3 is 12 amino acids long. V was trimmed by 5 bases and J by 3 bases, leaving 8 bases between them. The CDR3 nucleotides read TGTGCCAGCAGCCAAAATCACTACGAGCAGTACTTC. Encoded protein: CASSQNHYEQYF.

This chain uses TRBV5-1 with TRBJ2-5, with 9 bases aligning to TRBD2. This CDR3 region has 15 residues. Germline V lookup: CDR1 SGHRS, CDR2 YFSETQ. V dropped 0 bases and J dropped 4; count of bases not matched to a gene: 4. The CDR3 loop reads CASSLGSGRIETQYF. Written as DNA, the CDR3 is TGCGCCAGCAGCTTGGGCAGCGGGAGGATAGAGACCCAGTACTTC.

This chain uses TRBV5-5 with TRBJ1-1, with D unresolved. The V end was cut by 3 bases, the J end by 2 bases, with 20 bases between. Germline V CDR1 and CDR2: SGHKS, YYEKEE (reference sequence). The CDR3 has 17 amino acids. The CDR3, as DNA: TGTGCCAGCAGCTCAGATGCCCCGCTACAAACCAACACTGAAGCTTTCTTT. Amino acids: CASSSDAPLQTNTEAFF.

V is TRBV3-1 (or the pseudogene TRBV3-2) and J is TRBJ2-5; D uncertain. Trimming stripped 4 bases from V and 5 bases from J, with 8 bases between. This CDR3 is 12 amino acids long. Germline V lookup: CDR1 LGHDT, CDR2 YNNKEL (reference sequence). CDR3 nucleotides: TGTGCCAGCAGCCCGGACCGGGAGACCCAGTACTTC. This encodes CASSPDRETQYF.

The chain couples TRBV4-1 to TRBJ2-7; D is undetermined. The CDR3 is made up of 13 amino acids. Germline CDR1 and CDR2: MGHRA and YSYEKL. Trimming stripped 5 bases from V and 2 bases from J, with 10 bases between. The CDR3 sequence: CASSRAPPYEQYF. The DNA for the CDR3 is TGCGCCAGCAGCAGGGCGCCGCCCTACGAGCAGTACTTC.

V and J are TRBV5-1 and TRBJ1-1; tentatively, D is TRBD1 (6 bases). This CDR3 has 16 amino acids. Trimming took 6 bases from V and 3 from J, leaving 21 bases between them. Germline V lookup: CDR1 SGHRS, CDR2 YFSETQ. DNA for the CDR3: TGCGCCAGCACCAAATTGTGGACAGACGGGGACACTGAAGCTTTCTTT. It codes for CASTKLWTDGDTEAFF.

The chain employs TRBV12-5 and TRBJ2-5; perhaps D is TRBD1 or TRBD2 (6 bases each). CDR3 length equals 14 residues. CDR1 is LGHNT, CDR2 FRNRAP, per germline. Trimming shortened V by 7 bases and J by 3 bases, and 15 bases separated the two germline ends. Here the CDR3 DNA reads TGTGCTAGTGCCCCCCGGGGGCTGGAAGAGACCCAGTACTTC. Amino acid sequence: CASAPRGLEETQYF. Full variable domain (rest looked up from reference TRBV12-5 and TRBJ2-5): DARVTQTPRHKVTEMGQEVTMRCQPILGHNTVFWYRQTMMQGLELLAYFRNRAPLDDSGMPKDRFSAEMPDATLATLKIQPSEPRDSAVYFCASAPRGLEETQYFGPGTRLLVL.

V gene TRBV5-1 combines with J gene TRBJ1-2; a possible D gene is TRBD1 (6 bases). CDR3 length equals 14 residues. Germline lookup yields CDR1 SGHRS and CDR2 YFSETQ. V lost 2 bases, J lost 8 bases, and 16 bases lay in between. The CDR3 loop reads CASSLMLTGRGYTF. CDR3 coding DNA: TGCGCCAGCAGCTTAATGTTGACAGGACGCGGCTACACCTTC.

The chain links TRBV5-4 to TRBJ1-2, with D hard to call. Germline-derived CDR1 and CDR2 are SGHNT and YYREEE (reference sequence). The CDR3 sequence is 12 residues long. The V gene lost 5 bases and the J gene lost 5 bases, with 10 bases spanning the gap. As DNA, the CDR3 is TGTGCCAGCAGTAGACAAGAGTATGGCTACACCTTC. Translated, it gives CASSRQEYGYTF.

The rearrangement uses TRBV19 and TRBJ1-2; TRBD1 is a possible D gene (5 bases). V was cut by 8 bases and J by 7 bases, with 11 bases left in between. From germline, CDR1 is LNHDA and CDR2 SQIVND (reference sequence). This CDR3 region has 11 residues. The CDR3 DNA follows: TGTGCCAGTGGGTGGAGGGGTGGCTACACCTTC. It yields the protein CASGWRGGYTF.

In DNA form, the CDR3 reads TGTGCCAGCAGTGAAGCGCAATCTGGCTCTGGAAACACCATATATTTT. It codes for CASSEAQSGSGNTIYF. This rearrangement joins TRBV6-1 to TRBJ1-3; D is ambiguous. This CDR3 comprises 16 residues. Trimming took off 0 bases at V and 0 bases at J, with 9 bases between the two ends. In germline, CDR1 is MNHNS, CDR2 SASEGT.